This TCR beta chain was sequenced for a study of blood T cell repertoires in COVID-19. At the level of the study: Collection of acute and convalescent COVID-19 samples took place in the United States, Italy and Spain. Sources were T cells, B-cell-depleted T cells, or PBMCs; the material itself was cDNA or gDNA.

Germline V CDR1 and CDR2: SGHRS, YFSETQ. The CDR3 totals 13 residues. Deletions cut 3 bases from V and 2 bases from J, with 8 bases between. Original methodology: Quantification of nucleated cells was approximated via reference gene primer amplification. The data were produced by immunoSEQ multiplex PCR, yet TCRdb's version contains in-frame clones alone and is incomplete. V, J and clone size derive from that table, while D and trimming were established from the DNA sequence. This table has about 240,000 clones, around 86% appearing once. The receptor was derived from a man in his thirties or forties who had recovered from COVID-19. J is TRBJ2-5 and V is TRBV5-1; D may be TRBD2 (5 bases). Sequenced sample: peripheral blood. The CDR3, as DNA: TGCGCCAGCAGCTCCGAGCGGCAAGAGACCCAGTACTTC. This codes for CASSSERQETQYF. Using reference TRBV5-1 and TRBJ2-5 for the parts outside the CDR3, the full variable domain is KAGVTQTPRYLIKTRGQQVTLSCSPISGHRSVSWYQQTPGQGLQFLFEYFSETQRNKGNFPGRFSGRQFSNSRSEMNVSTLELGDSALYLCASSSERQETQYFGPGTRLLVL.